This TCR beta chain is drawn from a study of CD8 T cells in ankylosing spondylitis. Preparation of TCR beta libraries was done by quantitative 5'-RACE with molecular barcodes. TCRdb fed the 5' RACE reads into MiXCR, producing one record per CDR3 protein. The sample holds hundreds of thousands of distinct CDR3 sequences, about 10% seen once. In its sample, this clonotype was seen many times. Its antigen is still unknown. Broader study findings: Among TCR beta sequences, a motif of under ten highly homologous variants appeared characteristic of ankylosing spondylitis blood. Significant enrichment of disease-linked clones was reported in matched ankylosing spondylitis synovial fluid. Several of the motif variants were reported before in synovial fluid and blood from reactive arthritis.

CDR1 is LNHNV and CDR2 is YYDKDF in the germline V gene (reference sequence). The CDR3 sequence is 17 residues long. Germline trimming cut 1 base from V and 3 bases from J; bases unmatched to any gene: 8. This sequence was found in a male donor with ankylosing spondylitis or in good health (not recorded which). This sequence joins TRBV15 and TRBJ2-3; 9 nucleotides agree with TRBD2. Sequences were obtained from blood, either unsorted or a sorted T cell fraction (not recorded which). The CDR3 loop is CATSRASGGLETDTQYF. In nucleotides, the CDR3 is TGTGCCACCAGCAGAGCGAGCGGGGGGTTGGAAACAGATACGCAGTATTTT.